A single sample gave rise to the 21 T cell receptor beta chains below, sequenced in a study of early T cells in non-severe SARS-CoV-2 infection. From the 5' RACE reads, TCRdb called clonotypes with MiXCR, one entry per CDR3 protein. The repertoire includes tens of thousands of distinct CDR3 sequences, roughly an eighth of them detected once, and roughly 3% sits in the top ten. Sequenced input: whole blood. All receptors derive from an adult who was a healthcare worker with PCR-confirmed SARS-CoV-2 infection or an uninfected control (not recorded which).

This clonotype was seen many times. This chain uses TRBV30 with TRBJ2-1; possibly TRBD2 for D (6 bases). Trimming left V 0 bases short and J 5 bases short, with 11 bases between. The CDR3 has 14 residues. CDR1 and CDR2 (germline): GTSNPN, SVGIG (reference sequence). CDR3 nucleotides: TGTGCCTGGAGTGTACTCCCGGGGGACAATGAGCAGTTCTTC. Its protein product is CAWSVLPGDNEQFF.

The genes are TRBV5-1 and TRBJ2-7; 14 nucleotides agree with TRBD2. CDR3 length: 16 amino acids. Looked up from germline, CDR1 is SGHRS and CDR2 is YFSETQ. The J segment lost 2 bases and the V segment lost 0 bases, leaving 1 base of the junction unmatched. CDR3 protein: CASSLGLAGGPYEQYF. The CDR3 DNA is TGCGCCAGCAGCTTGGGACTAGCGGGAGGGCCCTACGAGCAGTACTTC.

A few counts support this clonotype. The CDR3 DNA reads TGTGCCAGCAGTGACAAGGGATCACAGCTGGATACGCAGTATTTT. This translates into CASSDKGSQLDTQYF. The V and J genes are TRBV2 and TRBJ2-3, with D unclear. The CDR3 runs 15 residues. With 3 bases removed from V and 6 bases from J, the gap between germline ends came to 16 bases. Per germline, CDR1 SNHLY and CDR2 FYNNEI.

This clonotype was recorded a few times. The chain is built from TRBV10-1 and TRBJ2-3, with 8 nucleotides matching TRBD2. CDR1 and CDR2 from the germline V gene are WNHNN and SYGVQD (reference sequence). J was trimmed by 3 bases and V by 4 bases; bases with no gene match: 6. CDR3 length equals 15 residues. The DNA of the CDR3 is TGCGCCAGCAGTGTTGGACTAGCCGAGACAGATACGCAGTATTTT. This translates into CASSVGLAETDTQYF.

This clonotype was counted many times. J is TRBJ2-7 and V is TRBV11-2; 14 nucleotides line up with TRBD2. CDR3 length equals 13 residues. The V and J ends lost 6 bases and 5 bases, in that order; junction bases with no gene match: 0. Germline V gene data show CDR1 as SGHAT and CDR2 as FQNNGV. The CDR3 DNA is TGTGCCAGCAGGGGACTAGCGGGAGACGAGCAGTACTTC. Protein: CASRGLAGDEQYF.

A few counts support this clonotype. This chain connects TRBV4-1 to TRBJ2-1; 8 bases match TRBD2. The CDR3 contains 15 residues. The germline V gene has CDR1 MGHRA and CDR2 YSYEKL. V dropped 2 bases and J dropped 6; count of bases not matched to a gene: 6. The CDR3: CASSQPGLVGNEQFF. The CDR3 DNA reads as TGCGCCAGCAGCCAACCGGGACTAGTTGGCAATGAGCAGTTCTTC.

J is TRBJ2-7 and V is TRBV6-6, with D perhaps given as TRBD1 or TRBD2 (6 bases each). The CDR3 extends over 14 amino acids. Trimming stripped 6 bases from V and 7 bases from J, with 19 bases between. Germline loops: CDR1 MNHNY, CDR2 SVGAGI (reference sequence). The CDR3 region is CASSQEGHTQEQYF. In DNA, the CDR3 is TGTGCCAGCAGCCAGGAGGGACATACCCAAGAGCAGTACTTC.

This clonotype has only a few counts. The rearrangement uses TRBV27 and TRBJ1-5, with D possibly TRBD1 on 6 matching bases. CDR1 and CDR2 (germline): MNHEY, SMNVEV (reference sequence). V dropped 6 bases and J dropped 3 bases, with 15 bases sitting between them. This CDR3 has 15 residues. The CDR3 protein is CASRQGGGSNQPQHF. CDR3 coding DNA: TGTGCCAGCAGACAGGGAGGTGGTTCCAATCAGCCCCAGCATTTT.

There are a few counts of this clonotype. V is TRBV27 and J is TRBJ2-2, with D perhaps matching TRBD2 (5 bases). The CDR3 sequence is 14 residues long. Trimming pared 2 bases from V and 6 bases from J, leaving 10 bases between. Germline V gives CDR1 MNHEY, CDR2 SMNVEV (reference sequence). The CDR3 nucleotides read TGTGCCAGCAGTTTAATGTCCGGGGCCGGGGAGCTGTTTTTT. It codes for CASSLMSGAGELFF.

This clonotype appeared a few times. The chain couples TRBV6-2 or TRBV6-3 to TRBJ1-1, with unresolved D. With 9 bases removed from V and 4 bases from J, the gap between germline ends came to 12 bases. The CDR3 has 12 residues. Germline loops: CDR1 MNHEY, CDR2 SVGEGT. CDR3 sequence reads: CASRRESTEAFF. The CDR3 bases are TGTGCCAGTCGGAGGGAATCCACTGAAGCTTTCTTT.

This clonotype was recorded at least ten times. The J gene is TRBJ2-7, the V gene TRBV7-3, with 8 positions matching TRBD1. Germline CDR1 and CDR2: SGHTA and FQGTGA. V was pared by 4 bases and J by 3 bases, with 2 bases of the junction left unmatched. The CDR3 has 13 residues. The CDR3 spells CASSYDRGYEQYF. As DNA, the CDR3 is TGTGCCAGCAGCTACGACAGGGGCTACGAGCAGTACTTC.

The chain carries TRBV7-9 and TRBJ2-3, with D maybe TRBD2 (5 bases). CDR3 length equals 12 residues. Looked up from germline, CDR1 is SEHNR and CDR2 is FQNEAQ (reference sequence). V was shortened by 8 bases and J by 0 bases, with 6 bases between the two germline ends. CDR3 DNA sequence: TGTGCCAGCCCTAGCAGCACAGATACGCAGTATTTT. Translating it yields CASPSSTDTQYF.

There are a few counts of this clonotype. The genes are TRBV28 and TRBJ2-5; D may be TRBD2 (6 bases). The CDR3 length is 15 residues. V lost 2 bases to trimming and J lost 7 bases, with 17 bases between them. The germline V gene has CDR1 MDHEN and CDR2 SYDVKM. The CDR3: CASSLVPVEGWTQYF. The CDR3 nucleotides are TGTGCCAGCAGTTTAGTTCCGGTGGAGGGATGGACCCAGTACTTC. The full variable domain, in which reference TRBV28 and TRBJ2-5 provide the parts outside the CDR3, is DVKVTQSSRYLVKRTGEKVFLECVQDMDHENMFWYRQDPGLGLRLIYFSYDVKMKEKGDIPEGYSVSREKKERFSLILESASTNQTSMYLCASSLVPVEGWTQYFGPGTRLLVL.

This clonotype was counted many times. The chain uses TRBV3-1 and TRBJ2-7; D is ambiguous. Germline V CDR1 and CDR2: LGHDT, YNNKEL (reference sequence). This CDR3 contains 13 residues. V was clipped by 3 bases and J by 4 bases, with 10 bases between them. CDR3 DNA: TGTGCCAGCAGCCAGGATGGGCGTTACGAGCAGTACTTC. It specifies CASSQDGRYEQYF.

This clonotype came up a few times. For the CDR3, the DNA is TGTGCCAGCAGCGTAGGGCGGACAGGGGCCGACAATGAGCAGTTCTTC. Amino acids: CASSVGRTGADNEQFF. The V gene is TRBV9, the J gene TRBJ2-1, with TRBD1 identical over 9 bases. Losses at the gene ends were 0 bases for V and 5 bases for J; bases not matched to a gene: 6. This CDR3 region has 16 residues. CDR1 and CDR2 (germline): SGDLS, YYNGEE.

Many counts were recorded for this clonotype. This sequence joins TRBV19 and TRBJ2-2; 7 bases match TRBD1. The CDR3 is 15 residues long. Unmatched junction bases numbered 15, after V lost 9 bases and J lost 8 bases. Germline CDR1 reads LNHDA; CDR2 reads SQIVND (reference sequence). The DNA for the CDR3 is TGTGCCAGCCTACCCCGGGACAGATTGTCGGGGGAGCTGTTTTTT. Its protein is CASLPRDRLSGELFF.

This chain links TRBV27 with TRBJ2-7; possibly TRBD1 for D (5 bases). V was shortened by 5 bases and J by 2 bases, with 10 bases between the two germline ends. From germline, CDR1 is MNHEY and CDR2 SMNVEV (reference sequence). This CDR3 contains 13 residues. The CDR3 DNA sequence: TGTGCCAGCAGTCGGACATCTACCTACGAGCAGTACTTC. It translates to CASSRTSTYEQYF.

The CDR3 DNA follows: TGTGCCAGCAGCCCCAGGACTAGCGGGAGAAAGAATGAGCAGTTCTTC. Residues: CASSPRTSGRKNEQFF. The rearrangement links TRBV7-3 to TRBJ2-1; 13 nucleotides match TRBD2. J was trimmed by 7 bases and V by 5 bases; bases with no gene match: 8. Germline CDR1 reads SGHTA; CDR2 reads FQGTGA. The length of the CDR3 is 16 residues.

This clonotype was seen more than once but under ten times. This chain connects TRBV29-1 to TRBJ1-3; D gene ambiguous. This CDR3 comprises 14 residues. V gave up 4 bases and J gave up 0 bases, with 10 bases separating them. The V gene's germline CDR1 is SQVTM and CDR2 ANQGSEA. The chain's CDR3 is CSVGEAYSGNTIYF. The DNA for the CDR3 is TGCAGCGTTGGGGAAGCCTACTCTGGAAACACCATATATTTT.

The chain recombines TRBV2 with TRBJ2-3; no definite D call. The CDR3 sequence is 13 residues long. Trimming pared 0 bases from V and 2 bases from J, leaving 3 bases between. Germline values: CDR1 SNHLY, CDR2 FYNNEI. The CDR3, as DNA: TGTGCCAGCAGTGAAGCGTACACAGATACGCAGTATTTT. Protein: CASSEAYTDTQYF.

This clonotype has ten or more counts. V gene TRBV7-9 combines with J gene TRBJ1-4; D unclear. V was cut by 4 bases and J by 0 bases, with 12 bases left in between. The CDR3 length is 16 residues. Germline CDR1 reads SEHNR; CDR2 reads FQNEAQ (reference sequence). CDR3 loop: CASSSPRTATNEKLFF. As DNA, the CDR3 is TGTGCCAGCAGCTCCCCCAGGACGGCAACTAATGAAAAACTGTTTTTT.